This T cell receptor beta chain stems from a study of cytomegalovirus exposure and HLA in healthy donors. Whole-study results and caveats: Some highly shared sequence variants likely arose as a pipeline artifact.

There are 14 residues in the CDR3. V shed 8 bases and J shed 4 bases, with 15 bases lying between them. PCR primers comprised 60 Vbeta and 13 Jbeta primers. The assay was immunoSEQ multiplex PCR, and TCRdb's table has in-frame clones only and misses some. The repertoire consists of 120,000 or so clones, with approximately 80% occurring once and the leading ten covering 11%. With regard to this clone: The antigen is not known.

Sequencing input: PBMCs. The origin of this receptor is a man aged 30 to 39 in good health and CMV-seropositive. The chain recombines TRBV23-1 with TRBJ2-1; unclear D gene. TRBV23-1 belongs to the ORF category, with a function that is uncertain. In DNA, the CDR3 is TGCGCCAGCCGAATTAGTCCACGATACAATGAGCAGTTCTTC. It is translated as CASRISPRYNEQFF.